This TCR beta chain appears in the sequencing data of a study of cytomegalovirus exposure and HLA in healthy donors. Findings of the study overall: Some V segments, including TRBV6-2 and TRBV6-3, were excluded as indistinguishable. A later analysis found TCR association rates differed by HLA locus, highest for DRB1 and lowest for HLA-C.

A multiplex PCR was run with 60 Vbeta primers and 13 Jbeta primers. The data were produced by immunoSEQ multiplex PCR, yet TCRdb's version contains in-frame clones alone and is incomplete. The repertoire consists of around 99,000 clones, with over 75% occurring once and the leading ten covering approximately 7.4%. These donors counted as nominally healthy when sampled, but unrecorded immune exposures were likely. This CDR3 has 15 amino acids. Germline V gene data show CDR1 as SGDLS and CDR2 as YYNGEE. Trimming removed 0 bases from V and 0 bases from J, with 7 bases in between. Worth noting for this clone: The antigen is unknown.

The chain is built from TRBV9 and TRBJ1-3; D gene ambiguous. The TCR originated in a man aged 45-65 years in good health and CMV-seropositive. The sequencing sample was made of PBMCs. CDR3 sequence (DNA): TGTGCCAGCAGCGTAGGAGCCGTCTCTGGAAACACCATATATTTT. This sequence encodes CASSVGAVSGNTIYF.